This entry lists 8 T cell receptor beta chains sequenced from one sample in a study of a mutant IDH1 vaccine in newly diagnosed glioma. Generated by immunoSEQ multiplex PCR, the TCRdb table keeps only in-frame clones and is missing some. The sample holds under 40,000 clones, 65% to 85% seen once. Time point indicated: week 47, end of study. The study gave 300 ug of mutant IDH1 20-mer peptide per vaccine dose, with topical imiquimod. Their specific antigens are unknown. Sequenced material: PBMCs, taken from a glioma patient whose treatment included an IDH1 peptide vaccine. The source is a man between 25 and 39 years old with glioma.

CDR3 protein: CASSVEASGYNEQFF. CDR3 nucleotides: TGTGCCAGCAGCGTAGAGGCTAGCGGCTACAATGAGCAGTTCTTC. The chain recombines TRBV9 with TRBJ2-1; TRBD2 agrees at 7 bases. Germline V CDR1 and CDR2: SGDLS, YYNGEE. V lost 0 bases, J lost 3 bases, and 3 bases stayed unmatched. The CDR3 length is 15 residues.

The V call is TRBV5-6, the J call TRBJ1-2, with D possibly TRBD1 on 5 matching bases. Germline V gene data show CDR1 as SGHDT and CDR2 as YYEEEE. The CDR3 has 15 residues. V lost 0 bases and J 2 bases, leaving 11 bases between the germline ends. CDR3 sequence (DNA): TGTGCCAGCAGCTTGGCCTTGGACAAGAACTATGGCTACACCTTC. This encodes CASSLALDKNYGYTF.

This clone was found once. This sequence joins TRBV5-6 and TRBJ2-5; 7 nucleotides match TRBD2. The germline CDR1 and CDR2 sequences are SGHDT and YYEEEE. Trimming removed 5 bases from V and 5 bases from J; junction bases left unmatched: 12. The CDR3 totals 15 residues. CDR3 in amino acids: CASSTPGGLGETQYF. CDR3 nucleotides: TGTGCCAGCAGTACCCCCGGGGGGTTGGGGGAGACCCAGTACTTC.

This clone was counted a few times. This chain connects TRBV4-1 to TRBJ2-3; 8 bases are shared with TRBD2. V was pared by 1 base and J by 2 bases, with 5 bases of the junction left unmatched. Germline V gene data show CDR1 as MGHRA and CDR2 as YSYEKL. The CDR3 totals 16 residues. CDR3 in amino acids: CASSQVRLANTDTQYF. DNA for the CDR3: TGCGCCAGCAGCCAAGTTAGACTAGCGAACACAGATACGCAGTATTTT.

The CDR3 loop reads CASSQDQPGDTQYF. The CDR3 DNA is TGTGCCAGCAGCCAAGATCAGCCGGGGGATACGCAGTATTTT. The rearrangement uses TRBV4-2 and TRBJ2-3, with D tentatively TRBD2 (5 bases). Trimming left V 0 bases short and J 6 bases short, with 10 bases between. The length of the CDR3 is 14 residues. Germline-derived CDR1 and CDR2 are LGHNA and YNFKEQ.

The genes are TRBV4-1 and TRBJ2-7; D is perhaps TRBD1 or TRBD2 (6 bases each). This CDR3 contains 16 residues. Trimming shortened V by 0 bases and J by 3 bases, and 15 bases separated the two germline ends. CDR1 and CDR2 (germline): MGHRA, YSYEKL. The CDR3 reads CASSQETGAPSYEQYF. CDR3 nucleotides: TGCGCCAGCAGCCAAGAAACGGGGGCCCCCAGCTACGAGCAGTACTTC.

The chain carries TRBV29-1 and TRBJ2-7; TRBD1 might be the D (6 bases). Trimming took off 4 bases at V and 7 bases at J, with 14 bases between the two ends. Germline assignment: CDR1 SQVTM and CDR2 ANQGSEA. This CDR3 contains 12 residues. The CDR3 DNA is TGCAGCGTTGGGAGGACAGAAACAGAGCAGTACTTC. Protein sequence: CSVGRTETEQYF.

The chain is built from TRBV2 and TRBJ2-2; D may correspond to TRBD1 or TRBD2 (5 bases each). This CDR3 region has 15 residues. The germline V and J ends were trimmed by 6 bases and 0 bases, with 11 bases remaining between them. Looked up from germline, CDR1 is SNHLY and CDR2 is FYNNEI. The CDR3 DNA sequence: TGTGCCAGCAGAAGGGACCCCTCGAACACCGGGGAGCTGTTTTTT. The encoded protein is CASRRDPSNTGELFF.